The 5 T cell receptor beta chains below all came from one sample that was sequenced in a study of T cells after yellow fever vaccination (dated by TCRdb to the late 2010s). Libraries were built with 5' RACE. These reads were obtained on an Illumina NovaSeq 6000. The raw public data were reprocessed by TCRdb itself: fastp quality trimming at Q25, MiXCR clonotype calling, in-frame beta chains only. Every CDR3 protein is listed once, alongside the most common genes and DNA of its rows. Here the sample has roughly 160,000 distinct CDR3 sequences; 9.3% occur a single time. Around 40% of the sample is in the top ten clones. In the paper's terms, the treatment or condition label means: live attenuated yellow fever vaccine strain. Sequencing used CD8+ T cells sorted from PBMCs, obtained 45 days after the yellow fever booster vaccination. The source is a man between 18 and 35 years old who received the YFV17D yellow fever vaccine.

This clonotype was found many times. The genes are TRBV28 and TRBJ2-5, with TRBD1 matching 7 bases. This CDR3 region has 15 residues. Germline V gives CDR1 MDHEN, CDR2 SYDVKM. Unmatched junction bases numbered 8, after V lost 5 bases and J lost 2 bases. As DNA, the CDR3 is TGTGCCAGCAGTAACTATGACAGGGTACAAGAGACCCAGTACTTC. Encoded protein: CASSNYDRVQETQYF.

The CDR3 bases are TGTGCCAGCAGCCGGGGTCCGGGGAATCCTAATGAAAAACTGTTTTTT. It specifies CASSRGPGNPNEKLFF. The chain links TRBV7-9 to TRBJ1-4; D not certain. The V end lost 5 bases, the J end lost 3 bases, and 16 bases lay between the germline ends. CDR1 SEHNR and CDR2 FQNEAQ come from the germline V gene (reference sequence). The CDR3 loop spans 16 amino acids.

The chain links TRBV6-6 to TRBJ1-1; D gene unclear. Germline CDR1 MNHNY, CDR2 SVGAGI (reference sequence). CDR3 length: 16 residues. The germline V and J ends were trimmed by 0 bases and 7 bases, with 18 bases remaining between them. CDR3 sequence reads: CASSYSTSPRFGEAFF. The DNA of the CDR3 is TGTGCCAGCAGTTACTCGACAAGCCCTCGCTTCGGTGAAGCTTTCTTT.

This clonotype was seen more than once but under ten times. V gene TRBV4-3 combines with J gene TRBJ2-2, with 7 bases fitting TRBD1. The V and J ends lost 1 base and 2 bases, in that order; junction bases with no gene match: 7. This CDR3 contains 17 residues. The germline CDR1 and CDR2 sequences are LGHNA and YSLEER. The DNA for the CDR3 is TGCGCCAGCAGCCAAGGGGTGACAGGGTCAAACACCGGGGAGCTGTTTTTT. Amino acids: CASSQGVTGSNTGELFF.

The sample holds a few counts of this clonotype. The chain couples TRBV14 to TRBJ2-3; 7 nucleotides match TRBD2. The CDR3 runs 15 residues. Germline trimming cut 2 bases from V and 4 bases from J; bases unmatched to any gene: 6. The germline V gene has CDR1 SGHDN and CDR2 FVKESK. Written as DNA, the CDR3 is TGTGCCAGCAGCCAACTCCGGGGAGGGGCAGATACGCAGTATTTT. Translated, it gives CASSQLRGGADTQYF.